This entry lists 15 T cell receptor beta chains sequenced from one sample in a study of regulatory T cells in long-lasting Graves disease. The time point is: newly diagnosed GD, antithyroid drugs for less than 3 months. The TCR library used RNA extracted from PBMCs. Construction of the TCR beta libraries employed iRepertoire HTBI primers in conjunction with Arm-PCR of CDR3 regions. One entry per CDR3 protein, called by TCRdb with MiXCR from the multiplex PCR reads. The sample holds approximately 360,000 distinct CDR3 sequences, about 10% seen once. These data also formed part of another study, on T cells in Graves' hyperthyroidism and ophthalmopathy.

The input for sequencing was peripheral blood mononuclear cells (PBMCs), taken at new diagnosis, from a patient treated with antithyroid drugs. The receptors derive from a woman between 18 and 30 years old with Graves disease.

This clonotype was detected a few times. This chain uses TRBV29-1 with TRBJ1-5, with D possibly being TRBD1 (5 bases). Germline V gene lookup returns CDR1 SQVTM and CDR2 ANQGSEA. This CDR3 region has 13 residues. The germline V and J ends were trimmed by 4 bases and 6 bases, with 13 bases remaining between them. The CDR3 is CSVVQGSGQPQHF. The CDR3, as DNA: TGCAGCGTTGTTCAGGGTAGCGGTCAGCCCCAGCATTTT. The complete variable domain, with remaining parts taken from reference TRBV29-1 and TRBJ1-5, reads SAVISQKPSRDICQRGTSLTIQCQVDSQVTMMFWYRQQPGQSLTLIATANQGSEATYESGFVIDKFPISRPNLTFSTLTVSNMSPEDSSIYLCSVVQGSGQPQHFGDGTRLSIL.

This clonotype was picked up many times. A read error may produce the germline difference seen at one junction end. This chain joins TRBV20-1 and TRBJ1-1, with D hard to call. CDR1 DFQATT and CDR2 SNEGSKA come from the germline V gene (reference sequence). This CDR3 region has 11 residues. CDR3 sequence reads: CSAREYTEAFF. CDR3 nucleotides: TGCAGTGCCAGAGAGTACACTGAAGCTTTCTTT.

This clonotype was recorded at least ten times. The V call is TRBV5-6, the J call TRBJ2-5, with 11 bases lining up with TRBD2. The CDR3 sequence is 17 residues long. Trimming removed 4 bases from V and 3 bases from J; junction bases left unmatched: 11. CDR1 and CDR2 from the germline V gene are SGHDT and YYEEEE. The CDR3 DNA reads TGTGCCAGCAGCCGTGGAGCTAGCGGGGGGAAGGAAGAGACCCAGTACTTC. Its translation: CASSRGASGGKEETQYF.

The rearrangement links TRBV12-3 or TRBV12-4 to TRBJ2-3; 8 bases map to TRBD2. This CDR3 has 19 amino acids. J was trimmed by 5 bases and V by 6 bases; bases with no gene match: 22. The CDR3 reads CASSSSRAGGYRWEDTQYF. The CDR3 bases are TGTGCCAGCAGCTCTTCGCGGGCGGGAGGCTACCGGTGGGAAGATACGCAGTATTTT.

V usage is TRBV6-4 and J usage is TRBJ2-3; D is perhaps TRBD2 (7 bases). Trimming shortened V by 5 bases and J by 1 base, and 13 bases separated the two germline ends. From germline, CDR1 is MRHNA and CDR2 SNTAGT. The CDR3 length is 15 residues. CDR3 residues: CASSFRGGRTDTQYF. The CDR3 coding sequence is TGTGCCAGCAGTTTTAGGGGGGGCCGCACAGATACGCAGTATTTT.

This clonotype appeared many times. The V gene is TRBV28, the J gene TRBJ2-7; D gene ambiguous. Trimming shortened V by 7 bases and J by 6 bases, and 13 bases separated the two germline ends. CDR3 length: 12 amino acids. Germline V lookup: CDR1 MDHEN, CDR2 SYDVKM. The DNA of the CDR3 is TGTGCCAGCACATCTTGGATAGGCGAGCAGTACGTC. This translates into CASTSWIGEQYV.

In its sample, this clonotype was seen many times. V gene TRBV20-1 combines with J gene TRBJ1-2; D not resolved. Germline V gene data show CDR1 as DFQATT and CDR2 as SNEGSKA (reference sequence). The length of the CDR3 is 16 residues. The ends were cut back, 5 bases at V and 3 bases at J, with 22 bases in the middle. The CDR3 here is CSAGEPGPLADYGYTF. The DNA for the CDR3 is TGCAGTGCTGGGGAGCCGGGCCCCTTGGCGGACTATGGCTACACCTTC.

This clonotype was detected only once. The chain couples TRBV19 to TRBJ1-4; no clear D. This CDR3 comprises 16 residues. CDR1 and CDR2 (germline): LNHDA, SQIVND (reference sequence). The V end lost 5 bases, the J end lost 8 bases, and 21 bases lay between the germline ends. CDR3 region: CASSAPGRNSREKLFF. The CDR3 nucleotides are TGTGCCAGTAGTGCCCCGGGGAGGAATTCAAGAGAAAAACTGTTTTTT.

This clonotype was counted ten times or more. This chain uses TRBV15 with TRBJ2-7; 9 bases fit TRBD1. CDR1 and CDR2 (germline): LNHNV, YYDKDF (reference sequence). Germline trimming cut 8 bases from V and 3 bases from J; bases unmatched to any gene: 5. The CDR3 length is 13 residues. The CDR3 DNA is TGTGCCACCCGGCGGACAGGGGACTACGAGCAGTACGTC. Translated, it gives CATRRTGDYEQYV.

The chain has TRBV10-3 and TRBJ1-6; D gene unclear. This CDR3 is 14 amino acids long. V gave up 4 bases and J gave up 5 bases, with 9 bases separating them. The germline CDR1 and CDR2 sequences are ENHRY and SYGVKD. CDR3 protein: CAISVGQNNSPLHF. The CDR3 coding sequence is TGTGCCATCAGTGTCGGGCAAAATAATTCACCCCTCCACTTT.

This clonotype was counted ten times or more. The V call is TRBV7-2, the J call TRBJ2-5; 8 bases are a match to TRBD2. The germline V gene encodes CDR1 SGHTA and CDR2 FQGNSA. Losses at the gene ends were 6 bases for V and 4 bases for J; bases not matched to a gene: 13. The CDR3 spans 16 residues. CDR3 DNA: TGTGCCAGCAGACGACTCTCGAGCGGGAGAGGAGAGACCCAGTACTTC. Translated: CASRRLSSGRGETQYF.

V and J are TRBV29-1 and TRBJ1-2; TRBD1 might be the D (5 bases). The V end lost 7 bases, the J end lost 9 bases, and 24 bases lay between the germline ends. This CDR3 is built from 14 residues. The V gene's germline CDR1 is SQVTM and CDR2 ANQGSEA. The CDR3 is CSAQVLQRFGSYTF. The CDR3 nucleotides are TGCAGCGCACAGGTCCTACAAAGGTTCGGGAGCTACACCTTC.

A few counts support this clonotype. V is TRBV7-3 and J is TRBJ2-5; D gene uncertain. The germline gives CDR1 SGHTA, CDR2 FQGTGA. Trimming stripped 1 base from V and 3 bases from J, with 12 bases between. The CDR3 loop spans 15 amino acids. CDR3 amino acids: CASSLIGSSKETQYF. The CDR3, as DNA: TGTGCCAGCAGCTTAATAGGGTCTAGTAAAGAGACCCAGTACTTC.

This clonotype was seen at least ten times. The chain links TRBV7-9 to TRBJ2-1; TRBD2 aligns across 10 bases. The V gene's germline CDR1 is SEHNR and CDR2 FQNEAQ (reference sequence). The V segment lost 8 bases and the J segment 3 bases; nucleotides outside the gene matches: 4. The CDR3 is 14 amino acids. CDR3: CASLAGEIYNEQFF. As DNA, the CDR3 is TGTGCCAGCCTAGCGGGAGAGATCTACAATGAGCAGTTCTTC.

This clonotype was seen only a few times. V gene TRBV10-3 combines with J gene TRBJ1-5; no clear D. The CDR3 has 17 residues. The V end lost 0 bases, the J end lost 2 bases, and 14 bases lay between the germline ends. The germline gives CDR1 ENHRY, CDR2 SYGVKD. The CDR3 sequence: CAISESVGGVGNQPQHF. DNA of the CDR3: TGTGCCATCAGTGAGTCGGTCGGCGGGGTCGGCAATCAGCCCCAGCATTTT.